One and the same sample provided the 11 T cell receptor beta chains below, sequenced in a study of shared clonotypes between healthy human individuals. Sequenced by immunoSEQ multiplex PCR; TCRdb stores in-frame clones only, minus some. The sample has 2 million to 3 million clones; 80% to 95% are singletons. The sequenced sample consisted of naive CD4+ T cells from PBMCs. This sample's subset: CD45RA+ positively selected. These receptor sequences come from a man aged 18 to 29 in good health. Some clones in this sample may be carry-over from other donors' samples.

The chain joins TRBV4-1 to TRBJ2-5; no definite D call. The CDR3 is 13 residues long. With 0 bases removed from V and 1 base from J, the gap between germline ends came to 3 bases. Germline CDR1 reads MGHRA; CDR2 reads YSYEKL. The CDR3 DNA follows: TGCGCCAGCAGCCAAGACAGCCAAGAGACCCAGTACTTC. This codes for CASSQDSQETQYF.

The CDR3 reads CASSWGDHTEAFF. The DNA for the CDR3 is TGTGCCAGTAGTTGGGGGGATCACACTGAAGCTTTCTTT. The rearrangement links TRBV19 to TRBJ1-1, with a possible D match to TRBD1 (5 bases). This CDR3 spans 13 amino acids. Germline V gene sequence: CDR1 LNHDA, CDR2 SQIVND (reference sequence). V was trimmed by 5 bases and J by 3 bases, leaving 10 bases between them.

This chain links TRBV28 with TRBJ2-3, with TRBD2 as a possible D gene (5 bases). Germline V lookup: CDR1 MDHEN, CDR2 SYDVKM. The length of the CDR3 is 15 residues. V was clipped by 2 bases and J by 1 base, with 10 bases between them. CDR3 nucleotides: TGTGCCAGCAGTTTACGAGGGTCCGGCACAGATACGCAGTATTTT. Its protein product is CASSLRGSGTDTQYF.

This chain links TRBV5-4 with TRBJ1-2, with D possibly matching TRBD1 (5 bases). V was pared by 0 bases and J by 0 bases, with 9 bases between. The CDR3 has 15 amino acids. Germline V gene lookup returns CDR1 SGHNT and CDR2 YYREEE (reference sequence). Here the CDR3 reads CASSLGGPTNYGYTF. CDR3 nucleotide sequence: TGTGCCAGCAGCTTGGGGGGACCCACTAACTATGGCTACACCTTC.

The gene calls are TRBV5-1 and TRBJ2-7; 9 positions agree with TRBD1. The germline V gene encodes CDR1 SGHRS and CDR2 YFSETQ. The CDR3 has 14 amino acids. V shed 2 bases and J 5 bases; nucleotides not matched to a gene: 5. The CDR3 DNA sequence: TGCGCCAGCAGCTTACAGGGGGCTATCGACGAGCAGTACTTC. Translated: CASSLQGAIDEQYF.

The chain is built from TRBV7-2 and TRBJ2-7; a weak D match, TRBD2 (6 bases). This CDR3 is 13 amino acids long. V was cut by 10 bases and J by 0 bases, with 13 bases left in between. Looked up from germline, CDR1 is SGHTA and CDR2 is FQGNSA. The CDR3 region is CATTYGGSYEQYF. The DNA of the CDR3 is TGTGCCACCACGTACGGGGGCTCCTACGAGCAGTACTTC. Combining the CDR3 with reference TRBV7-2 and TRBJ2-7 gives the whole variable domain GAGVSQSPSNKVTEKGKDVELRCDPISGHTALYWYRQSLGQGLEFLIYFQGNSAPDKSGLPSDRFSAERTGGSVSTLTIQRTQQEDSAVYLCATTYGGSYEQYFGPGTRLTVT.

J is TRBJ1-2 and V is TRBV25-1; 7 nucleotides line up with TRBD1. V gave up 11 bases and J gave up 3 bases; unmatched junction bases: 3. CDR3 size: 11 residues. Germline CDR1 reads MGHDK; CDR2 reads SYGVNS. The DNA for the CDR3 is TGTGCCGATACAGGGGACTATGGCTACACCTTC. Its protein product is CADTGDYGYTF.

The J gene is TRBJ2-5, the V gene TRBV10-3, with 7 bases lining up with TRBD1. CDR3 size: 16 residues. CDR1 and CDR2 (germline): ENHRY, SYGVKD. With 7 bases clipped from V and 3 bases from J, the junction kept 14 bases outside the gene matches. The CDR3 spells CAIKGQEPFDKETQYF. The CDR3, as DNA: TGTGCCATCAAAGGACAGGAACCCTTTGATAAAGAGACCCAGTACTTC.

The genes are TRBV11-2 and TRBJ2-7; D unresolved. V lost 6 bases and J lost 6, with 21 bases in between. The CDR3 contains 15 residues. Germline loops: CDR1 SGHAT, CDR2 FQNNGV. The CDR3 region has the DNA TGTGCCAGCAGTTCCGCCGGCAGCCTCCTAGGCGAGCAGTACTTC. Translation: CASSSAGSLLGEQYF.

The CDR3 bases are TGTGCCAGCTCACCACCGTCGGATCAGCCCCAGCATTTT. This sequence encodes CASSPPSDQPQHF. V usage is TRBV18 and J usage is TRBJ1-5, with unresolved D. Trimming cost V 0 bases and J 5 bases, with 5 bases left between them. The CDR3 runs 13 residues. Germline loops: CDR1 KGHSH, CDR2 LQKENI.

V and J are TRBV15 and TRBJ2-2, with 14 nucleotides matching TRBD2. Trimming cost V 0 bases and J 6 bases; bases outside gene matches: 9. The CDR3 runs 19 residues. In germline, CDR1 is LNHNV, CDR2 YYDKDF (reference sequence). CDR3 nucleotides: TGTGCCACCAGCAGAGATCTAGGACTAGCGGGAGGTTTAGCCGGGGAGCTGTTTTTT. Amino acids: CATSRDLGLAGGLAGELFF.